These 26 T cell receptor beta chains originate from one sample sequenced in a study of OX40 agonist ivuxolimab in advanced cancers. Only in-frame clones appear in the TCRdb table, and some are missing; sequencing was by immunoSEQ multiplex PCR. The sample carries 65,000 to 85,000 clones, roughly 85% recorded once. The specimen was CD4+ or CD8+ T cells sorted from blood, collected in a trial of the OX40 agonist ivuxolimab. The source is an adult with an advanced solid tumor such as melanoma, head and neck, liver or kidney cancer.

The rearrangement uses TRBV6-1 and TRBJ1-2; no reliable D call. The CDR3 sequence is 16 residues long. The ends were cut back, 0 bases at V and 7 bases at J, with 18 bases in the middle. Germline loops: CDR1 MNHNS, CDR2 SASEGT. In DNA, the CDR3 is TGTGCCAGCAGTGAAGCCCGGACTCTCGGCGGTCTTGGCTACACCTTC. It specifies CASSEARTLGGLGYTF.

This rearrangement joins TRBV7-3 to TRBJ2-3; D is possibly TRBD2 (5 bases). Germline CDR1 is SGHTA and CDR2 is FQGTGA. The ends were cut back, 0 bases at V and 6 bases at J, with 16 bases in the middle. This CDR3 is 16 amino acids long. The CDR3 spells CASSLTTDSLRDTQYF. Here the CDR3 DNA reads TGTGCCAGCAGCTTAACTACGGACTCCTTAAGGGATACGCAGTATTTT.

The chain employs TRBV5-5 and TRBJ1-3; no definite D call. Between the trimmed V and J ends, which lost 0 bases and 0 bases, there was a span of 13 bases. Germline-derived CDR1 and CDR2 are SGHKS and YYEKEE (reference sequence). The CDR3 has 17 amino acids. The CDR3 reads CASSLEAARPSGNTIYF. For the CDR3, the DNA is TGTGCCAGCAGCTTGGAGGCAGCTAGACCCTCTGGAAACACCATATATTTT.

This clone has just one count. J is TRBJ1-5 and V is TRBV2, with 7 bases identical to TRBD1. The CDR3 runs to 17 residues. Germline V lookup: CDR1 SNHLY, CDR2 FYNNEI. V shed 1 base and J 0 bases; nucleotides not matched to a gene: 6. Here the CDR3 DNA reads TGTGCCAGCAGTGAAGAGGATGGACAGGTTAGCAATCAGCCCCAGCATTTT. As protein: CASSEEDGQVSNQPQHF.

This chain joins TRBV20-1 and TRBJ2-7; D remains unclear. V was cut by 7 bases and J by 3 bases, with 10 bases left in between. Germline V CDR1 and CDR2: DFQATT, SNEGSKA (reference sequence). The CDR3 is 11 amino acids. CDR3 loop: CSVQDHYEQYF. CDR3 DNA sequence: TGCAGTGTTCAGGACCACTACGAGCAGTACTTC.

The rearrangement links TRBV7-3 to TRBJ2-1; a weak D match, TRBD2 (6 bases). This CDR3 has 14 amino acids. Germline CDR1 reads SGHTA; CDR2 reads FQGTGA. Deletions cut 3 bases from V and 0 bases from J, with 6 bases between. Here the CDR3 reads CASSLGGSYNEQFF. The CDR3, as DNA: TGTGCCAGCAGCTTGGGGGGCTCCTACAATGAGCAGTTCTTC.

In this sample, this clone turned up a few times. This chain links TRBV2 with TRBJ1-5; D unresolved. CDR3 length: 15 amino acids. Germline V gives CDR1 SNHLY, CDR2 FYNNEI. The germline V and J ends were trimmed by 4 bases and 4 bases, with 14 bases remaining between them. The CDR3 DNA is TGTGCCAGCAGTGGGGCGGGCGGCAAAAATCAGCCCCAGCATTTT. This encodes CASSGAGGKNQPQHF.

The CDR3 region is CASGLVTGTDKETQYF. As DNA, the CDR3 is TGTGCTAGTGGTTTGGTAACCGGGACAGACAAAGAGACCCAGTACTTC. The J gene is TRBJ2-5, the V gene TRBV12-5; 7 bases align to TRBD1. Germline V CDR1 and CDR2: LGHNT, FRNRAP. Trimming took 0 bases from V and 3 from J; bases not matched to a gene: 7. This CDR3 has 16 residues.

The gene calls are TRBV5-1 and TRBJ2-5, with D perhaps matching TRBD1 (6 bases). From germline, CDR1 is SGHRS and CDR2 YFSETQ. The ends were cut back, 4 bases at V and 6 bases at J, with 16 bases in the middle. The CDR3 contains 14 residues. CDR3 sequence: CASSPDQGFKTQYF. CDR3 nucleotide sequence: TGCGCCAGCAGCCCCGATCAGGGGTTCAAGACCCAGTACTTC.

The genes are TRBV2 and TRBJ2-7; possible D gene TRBD1, 5 bases. V lost 0 bases and J 5 bases, leaving 8 bases between the germline ends. Looked up from germline, CDR1 is SNHLY and CDR2 is FYNNEI. This CDR3 comprises 13 residues. The CDR3 loop is CASSEATANEQYF. The CDR3 bases are TGTGCCAGCAGTGAAGCGACAGCGAACGAGCAGTACTTC. The variable domain in full, with the rest retrieved from reference TRBV2 and TRBJ2-7, is EPEVTQTPSHQVTQMGQEVILRCVPISNHLYFYWYRQILGQKVEFLVSFYNNEISEKSEIFDDQFSVERPDGSNFTLKIRSTKLEDSAMYFCASSEATANEQYFGPGTRLTVT.

This clone has a single count. The chain is built from TRBV5-1 and TRBJ2-5, with D tentatively TRBD1 or TRBD2 (5 bases each). Trimming shortened V by 3 bases and J by 0 bases, and 12 bases separated the two germline ends. The CDR3 consists of 15 residues. Per the germline V gene, CDR1 is SGHRS and CDR2 is YFSETQ. The CDR3 sequence is CASSSGRTYQETQYF. In DNA form, the CDR3 reads TGCGCCAGCAGCTCGGGACGGACATACCAAGAGACCCAGTACTTC.

The chain joins TRBV7-2 to TRBJ1-4; weak D call: TRBD1 (6 bases). With 7 bases removed from V and 7 bases from J, the gap between germline ends came to 19 bases. Germline V gene sequence: CDR1 SGHTA, CDR2 FQGNSA. This CDR3 spans 15 amino acids. The CDR3 is CASKPGGGRGEKLFF. The CDR3 DNA reads as TGTGCCAGCAAACCGGGAGGGGGACGAGGTGAAAAACTGTTTTTT.

This chain connects TRBV5-1 to TRBJ2-3; 7 bases map to TRBD2. Germline trimming cut 1 base from V and 0 bases from J; bases unmatched to any gene: 5. CDR3 length: 16 residues. Germline assignment: CDR1 SGHRS and CDR2 YFSETQ. CDR3 DNA sequence: TGCGCCAGCAGCTTGAGTAGCGGGCCGAGCACAGATACGCAGTATTTT. This gives the protein CASSLSSGPSTDTQYF.

The chain couples TRBV5-1 to TRBJ2-5; perhaps TRBD1 as D (5 bases). Trimming removed 7 bases at V and 3 bases at J, with 19 bases between. Germline assignment: CDR1 SGHRS and CDR2 YFSETQ. This CDR3 has 15 residues. The CDR3 coding sequence is TGCGCCAGCGCCGCTTCGACAGAAGGAAAAGAGACCCAGTACTTC. It encodes CASAASTEGKETQYF.

V and J are TRBV27 and TRBJ2-5; D call uncertain. The CDR3 has 13 amino acids. Trimming shortened V by 5 bases and J by 5 bases, and 12 bases separated the two germline ends. Germline-derived CDR1 and CDR2 are MNHEY and SMNVEV (reference sequence). In DNA, the CDR3 is TGTGCCAGCAGTCCCCGAATACGGGAGACCCAGTACTTC. Translated: CASSPRIRETQYF.

The chain combines TRBV11-2 with TRBJ2-7, with 7 bases fitting TRBD1. This CDR3 contains 13 residues. V shed 0 bases and J 12 bases; nucleotides not matched to a gene: 8. Germline V gives CDR1 SGHAT, CDR2 FQNNGV. As DNA, the CDR3 is TGTGCCAGCAGCTTAGATGCGAGGGGGCGCCTGTACTTC. Translated: CASSLDARGRLYF.

The chain links TRBV7-2 to TRBJ2-3; D is possibly TRBD1 (6 bases). V was pared by 5 bases and J by 3 bases, with 12 bases between. There are 14 residues in the CDR3. Germline V gene lookup returns CDR1 SGHTA and CDR2 FQGNSA. The DNA for the CDR3 is TGTGCCAGCAGCCTGGACAGAGTAACAGATACGCAGTATTTT. Protein product: CASSLDRVTDTQYF.

The chain employs TRBV9 and TRBJ1-1, with 10 bases lining up with TRBD1. After removal of 0 bases from V and 4 bases from J, the junction contained 6 bases not matched to a gene. Germline loops: CDR1 SGDLS, CDR2 YYNGEE. The CDR3 runs to 16 residues. The CDR3 coding sequence is TGTGCCAGCAGCGTAGATGGTAGGACAGGGGGCACTGAAGCTTTCTTT. Protein product: CASSVDGRTGGTEAFF.

This CDR3 reads CAWNKGAVSYEQYF. DNA for the CDR3: TGTGCCTGGAATAAGGGGGCCGTCTCCTACGAGCAGTACTTC. The V gene is TRBV30, the J gene TRBJ2-7; 7 bases are shared with TRBD1. The germline V gene encodes CDR1 GTSNPN and CDR2 SVGIG (reference sequence). Trimming cost V 4 bases and J 0 bases; bases outside gene matches: 6. The CDR3 totals 14 residues.

The gene calls are TRBV10-3 and TRBJ2-7, with TRBD1 matching over 8 bases. CDR3 length: 14 amino acids. CDR1 is ENHRY, CDR2 SYGVKD, per germline. V dropped 11 bases and J dropped 1; count of bases not matched to a gene: 10. Here the CDR3 reads CASLGGTGSYEQYF. The CDR3 bases are TGTGCCTCCCTAGGGGGGACAGGTTCCTACGAGCAGTACTTC.

The chain combines TRBV7-3 with TRBJ2-3, with TRBD2 matching 10 bases. Germline V lookup: CDR1 SGHTA, CDR2 FQGTGA. The CDR3 spans 19 residues. V was clipped by 5 bases and J by 1 base; unmatched bases: 15. This chain's CDR3 is CASSLKGSSGGAGTDTQYF. CDR3 DNA sequence: TGTGCCAGCAGCCTTAAAGGGTCTAGCGGGGGAGCAGGCACAGATACGCAGTATTTT.

The genes are TRBV28 and TRBJ1-1; D call uncertain. Germline V lookup: CDR1 MDHEN, CDR2 SYDVKM. The V and J ends lost 6 bases and 13 bases respectively, with 15 bases between them. This CDR3 has 11 amino acids. CDR3 loop: CASSLYPNHFF. The CDR3 region has the DNA TGTGCCAGCAGCCTATACCCCAATCATTTCTTT.

The chain combines TRBV6-6 with TRBJ1-5; 10 nucleotides match TRBD1. Germline V lookup: CDR1 MNHNY, CDR2 SVGAGI (reference sequence). V lost 5 bases, J lost 3 bases, and 7 bases stayed unmatched. This CDR3 is built from 16 residues. The CDR3 DNA reads as TGTGCCAGCAGTGTGGGACAGGGGTTGAACAATCAGCCCCAGCATTTT. Translated, it gives CASSVGQGLNNQPQHF.

The rearrangement joins TRBV30 to TRBJ2-5; the D is unclear. CDR3 length equals 14 residues. Trimming removed 3 bases from V and 2 bases from J, with 13 bases in between. Germline loops: CDR1 GTSNPN, CDR2 SVGIG (reference sequence). CDR3 protein: CAWSNNFGQETQYF. Written as DNA, the CDR3 is TGTGCCTGGAGCAACAACTTTGGTCAAGAGACCCAGTACTTC. Supplemented by reference TRBV30 and TRBJ2-5, the full variable domain reads SQTIHQWPATLVQPVGSPLSLECTVEGTSNPNLYWYRQAAGRGLQLLFYSVGIGQISSEVPQNLSASRPQDRQFILSSKKLLLSDSGFYLCAWSNNFGQETQYFGPGTRLLVL.

J is TRBJ1-4 and V is TRBV6-1; D is unresolved. Germline CDR1 and CDR2: MNHNS and SASEGT. The CDR3 extends over 13 amino acids. V gave up 7 bases and J gave up 14 bases, with 20 bases separating them. CDR3 in DNA: TGTGCCAGCAATAGGGAGCGTATTAGTTCGCTGTTTTTT. Protein: CASNRERISSLFF.

V usage is TRBV5-1 and J usage is TRBJ2-5; D call uncertain. V gave up 0 bases and J gave up 5 bases, with 8 bases separating them. Germline V gene data show CDR1 as SGHRS and CDR2 as YFSETQ. The CDR3 is 13 residues long. The CDR3 sequence: CASSLELPETQYF. CDR3 coding DNA: TGCGCCAGCAGCTTGGAATTACCCGAGACCCAGTACTTC.